This is a list of T cell receptor beta chains from one sample in a study of cytomegalovirus exposure and HLA in healthy donors. Libraries were prepared by immunoSEQ multiplex PCR; TCRdb keeps only in-frame clonotypes and omits some of them. This table has 76,000 or so clones, 79% appearing once. The specimen was PBMCs. All receptors come from a man aged 30 to 39 in good health and CMV-seronegative. CDR3s include the opening cysteine and the closing phenylalanine or tryptophan. Fields, in order: CDR3 protein, CDR3 DNA, J gene, V gene, D gene, clone size. The D gene is left open where the match is weak. Clone size appears in some rows only: once, few, many, or a class for an expanded clone.

CDR3aa: CASSFSGQSYGYTF
CDR3nt: TGTGCCAGCAGCTTCAGTGGCCAATCCTATGGCTACACCTTC
j_gene: TRBJ1-2
v_gene: TRBV7-2
d_gene: -
abundance: -

CDR3aa: CASSFLVSEQFF
CDR3nt: TGCGCCAGCAGCTTCCTAGTAAGTGAGCAGTTCTTC
j_gene: TRBJ2-1
v_gene: TRBV5-1
d_gene: -
abundance: -

CDR3aa: CASRLQGVAEAFF
CDR3nt: TGTGCCAGCAGGTTACAGGGGGTGGCTGAAGCTTTCTTT
j_gene: TRBJ1-1
v_gene: TRBV6-6
d_gene: TRBD1
abundance: -

CDR3aa: CAWSLIANSYNGQFF
CDR3nt: TGTGCCTGGAGCTTGATAGCGAACTCCTACAATGGGCAGTTCTTC
j_gene: TRBJ2-1
v_gene: TRBV30
d_gene: -
abundance: -

CDR3aa: CANPSVAGNYEQYF
CDR3nt: TGTGCCAACCCTTCAGTAGCGGGAAACTACGAGCAGTACTTC
j_gene: TRBJ2-7
v_gene: TRBV27
d_gene: TRBD2
abundance: -

CDR3aa: CASSVEEFRNTIYF
CDR3nt: TGTGCCAGCAGCGTAGAGGAGTTCAGAAACACCATATATTTT
j_gene: TRBJ1-3
v_gene: TRBV9
d_gene: -
abundance: -

CDR3aa: CASSPPSRTDTQYF
CDR3nt: TGTGCCAGCAGCCCCCCTAGTCGCACAGATACGCAGTATTTT
j_gene: TRBJ2-3
v_gene: TRBV7-9
d_gene: -
abundance: -

CDR3aa: CATNSALAGDNEQFF
CDR3nt: TGTGCCACCAACTCGGCACTAGCGGGGGACAATGAGCAGTTCTTC
j_gene: TRBJ2-1
v_gene: TRBV19
d_gene: TRBD2
abundance: -

CDR3aa: CASSPGALNTIYF
CDR3nt: TGTGCCAGTAGTCCGGGTGCCCTAAACACCATATATTTT
j_gene: TRBJ1-3
v_gene: TRBV19
d_gene: -
abundance: -

CDR3aa: CAWTREGAGFTEAFF
CDR3nt: TGTGCCTGGACCCGAGAGGGGGCAGGGTTCACTGAAGCTTTCTTT
j_gene: TRBJ1-1
v_gene: TRBV30
d_gene: TRBD1
abundance: -

CDR3aa: CASSLTGDTEAFF
CDR3nt: TGTGCCAGCAGTCTTACAGGGGACACTGAAGCTTTCTTT
j_gene: TRBJ1-1
v_gene: TRBV2
d_gene: TRBD1
abundance: -

CDR3aa: CASSFGDRTEKLFF
CDR3nt: TGTGCCAGCAGCTTTGGAGACAGGACTGAAAAACTGTTTTTT
j_gene: TRBJ1-4
v_gene: TRBV5-5
d_gene: -
abundance: -

CDR3aa: CASSWTGSSYGYTF
CDR3nt: TGTGCCAGCAGCTGGACAGGGTCTTCCTATGGCTACACCTTC
j_gene: TRBJ1-2
v_gene: TRBV5-4
d_gene: TRBD1
abundance: -

CDR3aa: CASARRGLAGVEQYF
CDR3nt: TGTGCCAGCGCCCGACGTGGGCTAGCGGGAGTCGAGCAGTACTTC
j_gene: TRBJ2-7
v_gene: TRBV11-2
d_gene: TRBD2
abundance: -

CDR3aa: CAWSQLAGETQYF
CDR3nt: TGTGCCTGGAGTCAACTAGCCGGCGAGACCCAGTACTTC
j_gene: TRBJ2-5
v_gene: TRBV30
d_gene: -
abundance: once

CDR3aa: CASSRLAENTDTQYF
CDR3nt: TGCGCCAGCAGCCGTCTAGCGGAGAACACAGATACGCAGTATTTT
j_gene: TRBJ2-3
v_gene: TRBV4-3
d_gene: TRBD2
abundance: -

CDR3aa: CASSPPGGVVDTEAFF
CDR3nt: TGTGCCAGCAGCCCCCCGGGGGGAGTGGTGGACACTGAAGCTTTCTTT
j_gene: TRBJ1-1
v_gene: TRBV7-9
d_gene: -
abundance: -

CDR3aa: CASRSGEGNTEAFF
CDR3nt: TGCGCCAGTCGATCAGGGGAGGGGAACACTGAAGCTTTCTTT
j_gene: TRBJ1-1
v_gene: TRBV5-1
d_gene: -
abundance: -

CDR3aa: CASSLLAGGTDTQYF
CDR3nt: TGTGCCAGCAGCCTACTAGCGGGGGGCACAGATACGCAGTATTTT
j_gene: TRBJ2-3
v_gene: TRBV5-4
d_gene: TRBD2
abundance: -

CDR3aa: CASSLDRGEAFF
CDR3nt: TGTGCCAGCAGTCTCGACAGGGGTGAAGCTTTCTTT
j_gene: TRBJ1-1
v_gene: TRBV2
d_gene: TRBD1
abundance: -

CDR3aa: CASSQDNGAAQETQYF
CDR3nt: TGTGCCAGCAGCCAAGATAATGGGGCGGCCCAAGAGACCCAGTACTTC
j_gene: TRBJ2-5
v_gene: TRBV4-2
d_gene: -
abundance: -

CDR3aa: CSTPGTGADNEQFF
CDR3nt: TGCAGCACTCCCGGGACAGGGGCTGACAATGAGCAGTTCTTC
j_gene: TRBJ2-1
v_gene: TRBV29-1
d_gene: TRBD1
abundance: -

CDR3aa: CASAGTPSTDTQYF
CDR3nt: TGCGCCAGCGCCGGGACACCGAGCACAGATACGCAGTATTTT
j_gene: TRBJ2-3
v_gene: TRBV5-1
d_gene: -
abundance: -

CDR3aa: CASSKRGGYNEQFF
CDR3nt: TGTGCCAGTAGTAAGCGGGGGGGCTACAATGAGCAGTTCTTC
j_gene: TRBJ2-1
v_gene: TRBV19
d_gene: TRBD2
abundance: -

CDR3aa: CASSTPRSSGSTDTQYF
CDR3nt: TGTGCCAGTAGTACGCCCCGGAGTAGCGGTAGCACAGATACGCAGTATTTT
j_gene: TRBJ2-3
v_gene: TRBV19
d_gene: -
abundance: -

CDR3aa: CASKTGGRNQPQHF
CDR3nt: TGTGCCAGCAAAACAGGGGGACGCAATCAGCCCCAGCATTTT
j_gene: TRBJ1-5
v_gene: TRBV28
d_gene: TRBD1
abundance: -

CDR3aa: CAWGRRVNEQFF
CDR3nt: TGTGCCTGGGGGAGGAGGGTAAATGAGCAGTTCTTC
j_gene: TRBJ2-1
v_gene: TRBV30
d_gene: -
abundance: -

CDR3aa: CASSLRDRPTDTQYF
CDR3nt: TGTGCCAGCAGCTTGAGGGACAGACCCACAGATACGCAGTATTTT
j_gene: TRBJ2-3
v_gene: TRBV7-2
d_gene: TRBD1
abundance: -